This T cell receptor (beta chain) came from a study of T cell repertoires in cytomegalovirus infection. Whole-study context: The public TCR beta signatures pointed to both CMV infection and matching HLA type. Study-wide results and caveats: It was HLA-C-restricted CMV-specific TCR beta clonotypes that dominated the response ex vivo.

From the reads, TCRdb called clonotypes with MiXCR, one entry per CDR3 protein. The sample includes roughly 46,000 distinct CDR3 sequences, under 20% of them seen just once. The table lists this clonotype with many counts. What it recognizes is unknown. The junction had 0 bases not matched to a gene; V was cut back by 1 base and J by 3 bases. This CDR3 comprises 14 residues. Germline V gene data show CDR1 as SEHNR and CDR2 as FQNEAQ (reference sequence). This clonotype originated in a human donor in good health (CMV status not recorded). Some clones in this sample may be carry-over from other donors' samples. This rearrangement joins TRBV7-9 to TRBJ2-3; TRBD2 matches at 8 bases. Sequencing used CD8+ T cells from cultured PBMCs, obtained from culture after CMV antigen stimulation. The CDR3 loop is CASSLERGTDTQYF. CDR3 DNA sequence: TGTGCCAGCAGCTTAGAGCGGGGGACAGATACGCAGTATTTT.